The next 8 T cell receptor beta chains were all read from a single sample in a study of graft-versus-host responses after intestinal transplantation. The table came from immunoSEQ multiplex PCR; TCRdb's copy has only in-frame clones and leaves some out. The sample includes about 59,000 clones, approximately 94% of them seen just once. These receptors' antigens are unknown. This specimen consisted of unstimulated CD4+ T cells sorted from spleen or lymph node cells, obtained before transplant. Receptors were obtained from a human donor who was the organ donor for an intestinal transplant.

The rearrangement uses TRBV2 and TRBJ1-4; D is ambiguous. The length of the CDR3 is 13 residues. Germline values: CDR1 SNHLY, CDR2 FYNNEI. The V gene lost 5 bases and the J gene lost 8 bases, with 12 bases spanning the gap. The CDR3 here is CASSFGRNEKLFF. The DNA of the CDR3 is TGTGCCAGCAGTTTCGGGCGGAACGAAAAACTGTTTTTT.

About this clone itself: A junction end diverges from the germline sequence, so it may reflect a read error. V is TRBV20-1 and J is TRBJ1-2; D uncertain. Germline lookup yields CDR1 DFQATT and CDR2 SNEGSKA (reference sequence). The CDR3 spans 11 residues. CDR3 DNA sequence: TGCAGTGCTAGAGACATGAGACGCTTACCCTTC. It is translated as CSARDMRRLPF.

Worth noting for this clone: The same CDR3 also results from other DNA sequences found in this sample. The chain carries TRBV19 and TRBJ2-3; TRBD2 matches at 8 bases. The CDR3 is 15 residues long. CDR1 LNHDA and CDR2 SQIVND come from the germline V gene (reference sequence). V lost 1 base to trimming and J lost 1 base; unmatched junction nucleotides: 1. CDR3 bases: TGTGCCAGTAGTATAGCCGGGGGGGGCACAGATACGCAGTATTTT. This codes for CASSIAGGGTDTQYF. Looking up the rest from reference TRBV19 and TRBJ2-3 gives the full variable domain: DGGITQSPKYLFRKEGQNVTLSCEQNLNHDAMYWYRQDPGQGLRLIYYSQIVNDFQKGDIAEGYSVSREKKESFPLTVTSAQKNPTAFYLCASSIAGGGTDTQYFGPGTRLTVL.

The V gene is TRBV6-6, the J gene TRBJ2-3; 11 bases line up with TRBD2. This CDR3 is 16 amino acids long. Germline V gives CDR1 MNHNY, CDR2 SVGAGI (reference sequence). V lost 2 bases to trimming and J lost 5 bases; unmatched junction nucleotides: 6. In DNA form, the CDR3 reads TGTGCCAGCAGTTACGTTTCTAGCGGGGGGAAAGATACGCAGTATTTT. The encoded protein is CASSYVSSGGKDTQYF.

This chain links TRBV2 with TRBJ2-1; maybe TRBD2 (6 bases). The CDR3 contains 14 residues. With 7 bases removed from V and 2 bases from J, the gap between germline ends came to 12 bases. Looked up from germline, CDR1 is SNHLY and CDR2 is FYNNEI. CDR3 region: CASMRTNTYNEQFF. In DNA, the CDR3 is TGTGCCAGCATGCGGACTAATACCTACAATGAGCAGTTCTTC.

Of note for this clone: The identical CDR3 is also encoded by other nucleotide sequences in the sample. The chain links TRBV7-2 to TRBJ2-7; 8 positions agree with TRBD1. The CDR3 length is 13 residues. The trim removed 1 base at V and 4 bases at J, leaving 0 bases unmatched. From germline, CDR1 is SGHTA and CDR2 FQGNSA. The CDR3 loop reads CASSLGTGYEQYF. The DNA of the CDR3 is TGTGCCAGCAGCTTAGGGACAGGGTACGAGCAGTACTTC.

The chain is built from TRBV7-2 and TRBJ2-1; D unresolved. This CDR3 is built from 16 residues. From germline, CDR1 is SGHTA and CDR2 FQGNSA. V lost 1 base and J 5 bases, leaving 15 bases between the germline ends. The CDR3 protein is CASSLVSRTGHNEQFF. The CDR3, as DNA: TGTGCCAGCAGCTTAGTTTCCAGGACCGGGCACAATGAGCAGTTCTTC.

The chain employs TRBV25-1 and TRBJ1-1, with D unclear. V was cut by 8 bases and J by 5 bases, with 6 bases left in between. CDR1 and CDR2 from the germline V gene are MGHDK and SYGVNS. This CDR3 contains 10 residues. The CDR3 DNA reads as TGTGCCAGCGGAAATACTGAAGCTTTCTTT. It translates to CASGNTEAFF.